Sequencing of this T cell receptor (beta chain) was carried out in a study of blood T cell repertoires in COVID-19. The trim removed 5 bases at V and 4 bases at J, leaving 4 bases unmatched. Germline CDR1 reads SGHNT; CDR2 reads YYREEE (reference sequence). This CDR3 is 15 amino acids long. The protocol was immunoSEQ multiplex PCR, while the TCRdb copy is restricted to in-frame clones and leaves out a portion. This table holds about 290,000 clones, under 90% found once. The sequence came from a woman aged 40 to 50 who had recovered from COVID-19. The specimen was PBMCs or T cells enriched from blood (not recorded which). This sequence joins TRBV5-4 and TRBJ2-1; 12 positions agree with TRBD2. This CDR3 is CASRTSGGNYNEQFF. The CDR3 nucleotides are TGTGCCAGCAGGACTAGCGGGGGAAATTACAATGAGCAGTTCTTC.